This is a list of T cell receptor beta chains from one sample in a study of graft-versus-host responses after intestinal transplantation. Produced via immunoSEQ multiplex PCR; TCRdb's table is partial and in-frame only. The table has about 96,000 clones, 80% to 95% seen once. Their antigens remain unidentified. The sample here was unstimulated CD4+ T cells sorted from spleen or lymph node cells, taken before intestinal transplant. The receptors come from a human donor who received an intestinal transplant. Both conserved end residues are part of each CDR3. D genes are given only for firm matches. For some rows the clone size is stated as once, few or many, or as a class when expanded; others skip it.

cdr3_length j_call v_call d_call clone_size cdr3_nt cdr3_aa
15 TRBJ2-7 TRBV7-9 TRBD1 . TGTGCCAGCAGCTTCCCTGGACAGGGGGCCCACGAGCAGTACTTC CASSFPGQGAHEQYF
14 TRBJ2-1 TRBV11-1 TRBD2 once TGTGCCAGCAGCTTAGTCCGCGGGGGGAGTGAGCAGTTCTTC CASSLVRGGSEQFF
14 TRBJ2-1 TRBV29-1 TRBD2 . TGCAGCGTTGAACGGGGGGTCTCCTACAATGAGCAGTTCTTC CSVERGVSYNEQFF
14 TRBJ2-5 TRBV4-2 TRBD1 once TGTGCCAGCAGCCAACAGACAGGGAAAGAGACCCAGTACTTC CASSQQTGKETQYF
11 TRBJ1-2 TRBV20-1 . . TGCAGTGGACAGTTCAACTATGGCTACACCTTC CSGQFNYGYTF
14 TRBJ1-5 TRBV27 TRBD1 . TGTGCCAGCAGTTTGACAGGGGCAAATCAGCCCCAGCATTTT CASSLTGANQPQHF
14 TRBJ1-1 TRBV7-9 TRBD1 . TGTGCCAGCAGCTGGGACAGGGGTGGCCCTGAAGCTTTCTTT CASSWDRGGPEAFF
17 TRBJ1-5 TRBV10-3 . . TGTGCCATCAGTGAGTCGACTCGGGGAGTTAGCAATCAGCCCCAGCATTTT CAISESTRGVSNQPQHF
15 TRBJ2-3 TRBV5-4 . . TGTGCCAGCAGCTTGGCGGTAGCGGACACAGATACGCAGTATTTT CASSLAVADTDTQYF
14 TRBJ2-6 TRBV7-9 . . TGTGCCAGCAGCTTAGCCGCTGGGGCCAACGTCCTGACTTTC CASSLAAGANVLTF
18 TRBJ2-1 TRBV4-3 . . TGCGCCAGCAGCCAAGAAAGTCTGGCGGCCGTTAACTACAATGAGCAGTTCTTC CASSQESLAAVNYNEQFF
18 TRBJ2-3 TRBV7-3 TRBD1 . TGTGCCAGCAGCCTATTGGGCGGGGCACAGGGGGCCCCAGATACGCAGTATTTT CASSLLGGAQGAPDTQYF
14 TRBJ1-1 TRBV7-2 . . TGTGCCAGCAGCTTAGTTCGGGGGAACACTGAAGCTTTCTTT CASSLVRGNTEAFF
17 TRBJ2-7 TRBV10-3 TRBD1 . TGTGCCATCAGTGACGTAATAGGACAGGAGGATAAAGTCGAGCAGTACTTC CAISDVIGQEDKVEQYF
15 TRBJ2-6 TRBV5-4 . . TGTGCCAGCAGCTTATCGGGGGCTGGGGCCAACGTCCTGACTTTC CASSLSGAGANVLTF
15 TRBJ1-5 TRBV15 . few TGTGCCACCAGCAGAGAGTCATGGGGGGATCAGCCCCAGCATTTT CATSRESWGDQPQHF
12 TRBJ1-1 TRBV5-1 . . TGCGCCAGCAGCTTGGCAGGGAATGAAGCTTTCTTT CASSLAGNEAFF
16 TRBJ2-2 TRBV6-6 TRBD1 . TGTGCCAGCAGTTACTTTAGGACAGGGGGTACCGGGGAGCTGTTTTTT CASSYFRTGGTGELFF
15 TRBJ1-6 TRBV4-3 TRBD1 . TGCGCCAGCAGCCGTCTCGGGGACAGGGGTTCACCCCTCCACTTT CASSRLGDRGSPLHF
14 TRBJ2-7 TRBV29-1 . . TGCAGCGCCCGAGACCAACACGGGACCTACGAGCAGTACTTC CSARDQHGTYEQYF
15 TRBJ2-7 TRBV2 . . TGTGCCAGCAGCGCGGACAGAACCAAAGCCTACGAGCAGTACTTC CASSADRTKAYEQYF
14 TRBJ2-3 TRBV9 . . TGTGCCAGCAGCGTCAACCCTCGCGGAGATACGCAGTATTTT CASSVNPRGDTQYF
13 TRBJ2-5 TRBV29-1 . once TGCAGCGTTGAGGAGGGAGGTAGGGAGACCCAGTACTTC CSVEEGGRETQYF
15 TRBJ2-7 TRBV28 . . TGTGCCAGCAGTAGCACCCTCAGGGTCTCCTACGAGCAGTACTTC CASSSTLRVSYEQYF
18 TRBJ2-1 TRBV6-1 TRBD2 . TGTGCCAGCAGTGGGCAGGGACTAGCGGGTCCCGGCGGGAATGAGCAGTTCTTC CASSGQGLAGPGGNEQFF
14 TRBJ2-7 TRBV5-4 TRBD1 once TGTGCCAGCAGCCTACAAGTGACAGGGTCCGAGCAGTACTTC CASSLQVTGSEQYF
13 TRBJ2-1 TRBV5-4 . . TGTGCCAGCAGCCCGGTGTTGGACAATGAGCAGTTCTTC CASSPVLDNEQFF
12 TRBJ2-1 TRBV11-3 . . TGTGCCAGCAGCTCGCAGGGTTCTGAGCAGTTCTTC CASSSQGSEQFF
16 TRBJ2-1 TRBV5-1 . . TGCGCCAGCAGCTTGGTAGGAGGCCCAGGCTACAATGAGCAGTTCTTC CASSLVGGPGYNEQFF
15 TRBJ2-1 TRBV5-4 TRBD1 . TGTGCCAGCAGAGGGGACAGGGGAACCTACAATGAGCAGTTCTTC CASRGDRGTYNEQFF
13 TRBJ2-7 TRBV5-4 TRBD1 . TGTGCCAGCAGCTACGCCGGGACAGGGATTCAGTACTTC CASSYAGTGIQYF
14 TRBJ2-3 TRBV5-6 TRBD2 . TGTGCCAGCAGCACCCCTAGCGGGCCTAATACGCAGTATTTT CASSTPSGPNTQYF
14 TRBJ1-1 TRBV15 . . TGTGCCACCAGCAGTCGGGGGGGGGACACTGAAGCTTTCTTT CATSSRGGDTEAFF
14 TRBJ2-7 TRBV6-5 TRBD2 . TGTGCCAGCATTAGCGGGAGGGCCCCCTACGAGCAGTACTTC CASISGRAPYEQYF
13 TRBJ2-3 TRBV28 . . TGTGCCAGCAGCCCTACGCCCCCGAATACGCAGTATTTT CASSPTPPNTQYF
19 TRBJ1-4 TRBV23-1 . . TGCGCCAGCAGTCCCCAATCGGCGGGAAGTGGGGCAACTAATGAAAAACTGTTTTTT CASSPQSAGSGATNEKLFF
15 TRBJ2-7 TRBV5-1 TRBD1 once TGCGCCAGCAGCCCCGCGCCGACAGGGTCGTACGAGCAGTACTTC CASSPAPTGSYEQYF
14 TRBJ1-5 TRBV7-8 . . TGTGCCAGCAGTGTTGAAGGGGGCAATCAGCCCCAGCATTTT CASSVEGGNQPQHF
17 TRBJ1-2 TRBV4-3 TRBD1 . TGCGCCAGCAGCCCGGCGACGACAGGGATCGCGCTGAATGGCTACACCTTC CASSPATTGIALNGYTF
13 TRBJ2-7 TRBV6-1 . . TGTGCCAGCAGTGAACGGACAGACTACGAGCAGTACTTC CASSERTDYEQYF
12 TRBJ2-7 TRBV12-5 . . TGTGCTAGTGGCCGAGACAGCTACGAGCAGTACTTC CASGRDSYEQYF
13 TRBJ1-1 TRBV7-9 . . TGTGCCAGCAGCTTGGGAGGGGGCACTGAAGCTTTCTTT CASSLGGGTEAFF
16 TRBJ2-3 TRBV9 . . TGTGCCAGCAGCGCCGATTCGGGAGTCTGGCCAGATACGCAGTATTTT CASSADSGVWPDTQYF
12 TRBJ2-5 TRBV7-2 . . TGTGCCAGCAGCTCCTATGTTGAGACCCAGTACTTC CASSSYVETQYF
16 TRBJ1-1 TRBV5-4 TRBD1 . TGTGCCAGCAGCGCGGACAGGGGAATTATAGACACTGAAGCTTTCTTT CASSADRGIIDTEAFF
13 TRBJ1-1 TRBV5-1 . . TGCGCCAGCAGCTTGGAGGGGGTCACTGAAGCTTTCTTT CASSLEGVTEAFF
15 TRBJ2-3 TRBV6-5 TRBD1 . TGTGCCAGCAGTTACTCGGGACAGGGCACAGATACGCAGTATTTT CASSYSGQGTDTQYF
12 TRBJ2-1 TRBV15 . . TGTGCCACCAGCAGAGATCGCGGTGAGCAGTTCTTC CATSRDRGEQFF
13 TRBJ2-1 TRBV7-2 . . TGTGCCAGCAGCTTTATTCAGGGTAATGAGCAGTTCTTC CASSFIQGNEQFF
15 TRBJ1-3 TRBV7-2 . . TGTGCCAGCAGTAGGGGGGGGTCCTCTGGAAACACCATATATTTT CASSRGGSSGNTIYF
15 TRBJ2-3 TRBV19 . . TGTGCCAGTAGTATAGGACAACTTCATACAGATACGCAGTATTTT CASSIGQLHTDTQYF
13 TRBJ1-5 TRBV6-1 . . TGTGCCAGCAGGGAGGACGGGAATCAGCCCCAGCATTTT CASREDGNQPQHF
16 TRBJ1-6 TRBV4-1 TRBD1 . TGCGCCAGCAGCCAACGGGACAGCCGAGATGAATCACCCCTCCACTTT CASSQRDSRDESPLHF
17 TRBJ2-1 TRBV5-1 TRBD2 . TGCGCCAGCAGACTAGCGGGAGGGGAATACTCCTACAATGAGCAGTTCTTC CASRLAGGEYSYNEQFF
16 TRBJ2-2 TRBV7-7 . . TGTGCCAGCAGCCCACGTCCTGCTGGGGCCACCGGGGAGCTGTTTTTT CASSPRPAGATGELFF
16 TRBJ1-2 TRBV4-2 . . TGTGCCAGCAGCCCGAAGCAGGGCAGTACTAACTATGGCTACACCTTC CASSPKQGSTNYGYTF